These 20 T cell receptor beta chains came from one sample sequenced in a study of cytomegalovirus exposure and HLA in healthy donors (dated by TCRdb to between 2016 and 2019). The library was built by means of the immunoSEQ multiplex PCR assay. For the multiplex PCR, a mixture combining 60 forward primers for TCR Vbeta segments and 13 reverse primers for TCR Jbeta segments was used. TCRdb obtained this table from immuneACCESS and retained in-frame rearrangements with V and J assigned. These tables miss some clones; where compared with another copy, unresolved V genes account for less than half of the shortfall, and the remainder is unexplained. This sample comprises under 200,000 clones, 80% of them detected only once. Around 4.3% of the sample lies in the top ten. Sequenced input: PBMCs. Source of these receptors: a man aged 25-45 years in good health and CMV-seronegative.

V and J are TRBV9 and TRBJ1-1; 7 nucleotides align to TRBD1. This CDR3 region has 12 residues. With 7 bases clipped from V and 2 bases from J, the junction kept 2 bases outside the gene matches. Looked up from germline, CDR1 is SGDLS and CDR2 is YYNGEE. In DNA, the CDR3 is TGTGCCAGCGGGACAGATAACACTGAAGCTTTCTTT. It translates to CASGTDNTEAFF.

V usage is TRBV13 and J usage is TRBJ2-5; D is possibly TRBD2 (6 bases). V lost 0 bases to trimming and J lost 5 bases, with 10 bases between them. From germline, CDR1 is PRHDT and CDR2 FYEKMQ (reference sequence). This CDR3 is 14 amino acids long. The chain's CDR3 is CASSLGVEGETQYF. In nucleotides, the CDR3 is TGTGCCAGCAGCTTAGGGGTGGAGGGGGAGACCCAGTACTTC.

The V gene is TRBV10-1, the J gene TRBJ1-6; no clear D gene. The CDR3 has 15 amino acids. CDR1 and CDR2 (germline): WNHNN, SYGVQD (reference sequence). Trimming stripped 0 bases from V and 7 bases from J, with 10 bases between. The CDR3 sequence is CASSESMVANSPLHF. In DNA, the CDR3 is TGCGCCAGCAGTGAGTCGATGGTGGCCAATTCACCCCTCCACTTT.

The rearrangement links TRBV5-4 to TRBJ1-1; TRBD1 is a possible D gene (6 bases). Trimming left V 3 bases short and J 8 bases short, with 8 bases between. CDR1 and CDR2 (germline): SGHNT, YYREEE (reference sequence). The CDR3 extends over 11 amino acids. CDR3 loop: CASSYGTEAFF. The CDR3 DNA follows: TGTGCCAGCAGCTATGGGACAGAAGCTTTCTTT.

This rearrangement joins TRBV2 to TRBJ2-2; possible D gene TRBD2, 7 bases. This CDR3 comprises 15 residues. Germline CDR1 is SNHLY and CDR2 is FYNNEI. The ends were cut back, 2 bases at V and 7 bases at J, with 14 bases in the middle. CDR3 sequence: CASSELWGGIGELFF. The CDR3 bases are TGTGCCAGCAGTGAACTTTGGGGGGGCATCGGGGAGCTGTTTTTT. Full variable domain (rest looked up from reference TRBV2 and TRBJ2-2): EPEVTQTPSHQVTQMGQEVILRCVPISNHLYFYWYRQILGQKVEFLVSFYNNEISEKSEIFDDQFSVERPDGSNFTLKIRSTKLEDSAMYFCASSELWGGIGELFFGEGSRLTVL.

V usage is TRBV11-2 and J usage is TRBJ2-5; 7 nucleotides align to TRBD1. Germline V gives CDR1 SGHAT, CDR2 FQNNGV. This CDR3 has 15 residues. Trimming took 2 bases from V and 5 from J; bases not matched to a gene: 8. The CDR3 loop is CASSLLPTGQETQYF. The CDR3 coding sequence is TGTGCCAGCAGCTTACTACCGACAGGGCAGGAGACCCAGTACTTC. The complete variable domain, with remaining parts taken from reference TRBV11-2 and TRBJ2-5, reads EAGVAQSPRYKIIEKRQSVAFWCNPISGHATLYWYQQILGQGPKLLIQFQNNGVVDDSQLPKDRFSAERLKGVDSTLKIQPAKLEDSAVYLCASSLLPTGQETQYFGPGTRLLVL.

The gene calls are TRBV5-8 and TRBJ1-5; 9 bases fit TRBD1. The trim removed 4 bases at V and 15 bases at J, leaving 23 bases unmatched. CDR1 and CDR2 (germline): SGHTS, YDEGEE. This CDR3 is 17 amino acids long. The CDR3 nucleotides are TGTGCCAGCAGCCCGGACAGGGGAGCGGTGAACGAGGTTGATGGGCATTTT. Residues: CASSPDRGAVNEVDGHF.

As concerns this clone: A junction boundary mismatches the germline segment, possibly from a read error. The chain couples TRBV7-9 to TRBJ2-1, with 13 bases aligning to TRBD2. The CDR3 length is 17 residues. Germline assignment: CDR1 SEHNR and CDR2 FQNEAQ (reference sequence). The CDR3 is CSSSSSLAGGPRNEQFF. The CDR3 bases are TGTTCCAGCAGCTCTTCACTAGCGGGAGGGCCAAGGAATGAGCAGTTCTTC.

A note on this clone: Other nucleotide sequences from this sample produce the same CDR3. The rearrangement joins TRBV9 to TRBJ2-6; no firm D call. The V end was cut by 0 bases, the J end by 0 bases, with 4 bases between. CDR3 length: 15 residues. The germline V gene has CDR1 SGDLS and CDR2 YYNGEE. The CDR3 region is CASSVDSSGANVLTF. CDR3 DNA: TGTGCCAGCAGCGTAGACAGCTCTGGGGCCAACGTCCTGACTTTC.

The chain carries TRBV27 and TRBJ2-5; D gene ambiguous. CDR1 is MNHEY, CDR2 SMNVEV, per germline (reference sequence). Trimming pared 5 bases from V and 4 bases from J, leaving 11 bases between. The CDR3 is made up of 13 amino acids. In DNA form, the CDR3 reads TGTGCCAGCAGTATAGAGGTGCGAGAGACCCAGTACTTC. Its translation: CASSIEVRETQYF.

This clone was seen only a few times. The CDR3 bases are TGCGCCAGCACCACGGACAGGGTGGTGTACGAGCAGTACTTC. Protein: CASTTDRVVYEQYF. This chain joins TRBV10-1 and TRBJ2-7, with 8 bases matching TRBD1. Per germline, CDR1 WNHNN and CDR2 SYGVQD (reference sequence). The ends lost 7 bases at V and 4 bases at J; junction bases unmatched: 9. There are 14 residues in the CDR3.

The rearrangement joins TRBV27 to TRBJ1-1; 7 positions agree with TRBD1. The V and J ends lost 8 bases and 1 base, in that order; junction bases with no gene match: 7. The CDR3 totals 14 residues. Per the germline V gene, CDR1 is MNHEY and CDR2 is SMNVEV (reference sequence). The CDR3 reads CASRWTGRNTEAFF. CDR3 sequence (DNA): TGTGCCAGCCGGTGGACAGGACGGAACACTGAAGCTTTCTTT.

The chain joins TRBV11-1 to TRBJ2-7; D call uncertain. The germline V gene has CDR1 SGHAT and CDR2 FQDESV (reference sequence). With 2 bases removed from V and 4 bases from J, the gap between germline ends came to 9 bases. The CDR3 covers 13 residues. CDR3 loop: CASSLIGGYEQYF. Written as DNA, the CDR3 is TGTGCCAGCAGCTTAATCGGCGGTTACGAGCAGTACTTC.

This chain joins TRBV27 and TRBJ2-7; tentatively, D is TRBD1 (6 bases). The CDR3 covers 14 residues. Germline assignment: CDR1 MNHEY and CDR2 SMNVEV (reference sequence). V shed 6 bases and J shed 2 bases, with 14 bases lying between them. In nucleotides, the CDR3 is TGTGCCAGCAGCCTCTCCGGGACACCCTACGAGCAGTACTTC. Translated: CASSLSGTPYEQYF.

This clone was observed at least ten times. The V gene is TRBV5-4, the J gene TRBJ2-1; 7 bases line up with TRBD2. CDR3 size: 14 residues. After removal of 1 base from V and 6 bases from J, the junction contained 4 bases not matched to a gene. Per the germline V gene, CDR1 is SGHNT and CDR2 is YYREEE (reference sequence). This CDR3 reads CASSLNRLANEQFF. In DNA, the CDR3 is TGTGCCAGCAGCTTGAATCGACTAGCCAATGAGCAGTTCTTC.

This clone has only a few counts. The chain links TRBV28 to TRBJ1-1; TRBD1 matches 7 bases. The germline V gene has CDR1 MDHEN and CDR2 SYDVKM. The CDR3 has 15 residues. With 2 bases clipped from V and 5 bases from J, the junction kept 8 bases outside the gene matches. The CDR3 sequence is CASSLGEQGRTEAFF. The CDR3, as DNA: TGTGCCAGCAGTTTAGGAGAACAGGGGAGGACTGAAGCTTTCTTT.

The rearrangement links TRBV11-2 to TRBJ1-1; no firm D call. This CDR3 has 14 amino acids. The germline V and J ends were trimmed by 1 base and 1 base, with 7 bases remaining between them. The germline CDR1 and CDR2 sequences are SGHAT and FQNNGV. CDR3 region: CASSLVAENTEAFF. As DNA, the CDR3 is TGTGCCAGCAGCTTAGTCGCGGAGAACACTGAAGCTTTCTTT.

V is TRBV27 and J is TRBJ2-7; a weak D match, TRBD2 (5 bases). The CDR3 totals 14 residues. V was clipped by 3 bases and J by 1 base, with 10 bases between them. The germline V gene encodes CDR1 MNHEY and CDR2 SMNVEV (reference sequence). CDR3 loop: CASSFLASSYEQYF. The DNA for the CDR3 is TGTGCCAGCAGTTTCTTAGCGTCTTCCTACGAGCAGTACTTC.

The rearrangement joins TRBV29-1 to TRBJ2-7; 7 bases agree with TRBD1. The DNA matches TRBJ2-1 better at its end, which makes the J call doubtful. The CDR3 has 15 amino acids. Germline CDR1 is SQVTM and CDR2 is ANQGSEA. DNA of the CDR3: TGCAGCGTTTTCGGGACAGTCGGCGACTACAATGAGCAGTTCTTC. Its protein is CSVFGTVGDYNEQFF.

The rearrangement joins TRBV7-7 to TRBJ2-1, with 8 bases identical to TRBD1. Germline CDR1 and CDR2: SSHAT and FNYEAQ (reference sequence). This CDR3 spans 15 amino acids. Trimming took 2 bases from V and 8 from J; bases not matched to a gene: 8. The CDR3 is CASSLRGQGSDEQFF. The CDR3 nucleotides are TGTGCCAGCAGCTTACGAGGACAGGGTTCCGATGAGCAGTTCTTC.